A selection of T cell receptor beta chains follows, all from one sample in a study of cytomegalovirus exposure and HLA in healthy donors. The protocol was immunoSEQ multiplex PCR, while the TCRdb copy is restricted to in-frame clones and leaves out a portion. This table has around 150,000 clones, over 80% appearing once. Sequencing input: PBMCs. Source of these receptors: a male donor in good health and CMV-seropositive. Each CDR3 is given with its conserved first and last residue. D genes are given only for firm matches. The size field is filled for only some rows; it gives once, few, many or a size class.

cdr3_aa: CASSFYGTTSYEQYF; cdr3_nt: TGTGCCAGCAGTTTCTACGGGACTACCTCCTACGAGCAGTACTTC; clone_size: NA; j_call: TRBJ2-7; v_call: TRBV28; d_call: TRBD2
cdr3_aa: CASSALWTGGNSPLHF; cdr3_nt: TGTGCCAGTAGTGCCCTTTGGACAGGCGGAAATTCACCCCTCCACTTT; clone_size: NA; j_call: TRBJ1-6; v_call: TRBV19; d_call: TRBD1
cdr3_aa: CAWSSAVNTGELFF; cdr3_nt: TGTGCCTGGAGCTCGGCGGTGAACACCGGGGAGCTGTTTTTT; clone_size: NA; j_call: TRBJ2-2; v_call: TRBV30; d_call: NA
cdr3_aa: CASRFKAGLSTGELFF; cdr3_nt: TGTGCCAGCAGATTTAAAGCGGGGTTAAGCACCGGGGAGCTGTTTTTT; clone_size: NA; j_call: TRBJ2-2; v_call: TRBV5-4; d_call: TRBD2
cdr3_aa: CASPTGAPYEQYF; cdr3_nt: TGTGCCAGCCCGACAGGGGCGCCCTACGAGCAGTACTTC; clone_size: once; j_call: TRBJ2-7; v_call: TRBV6-5; d_call: TRBD1
cdr3_aa: CASRGSVYEQYF; cdr3_nt: TGCGCCAGTCGTGGGAGCGTCTACGAGCAGTACTTC; clone_size: NA; j_call: TRBJ2-7; v_call: TRBV4-1; d_call: NA
cdr3_aa: CASRGGGPGTPTLGEQYF; cdr3_nt: TGTGCCAGCAGAGGGGGGGGACCGGGGACTCCTACTCTGGGGGAGCAGTACTTC; clone_size: NA; j_call: TRBJ2-7; v_call: TRBV5-6; d_call: NA
cdr3_aa: CASSYSHTGELFF; cdr3_nt: TGTGCCAGTAGTTACAGCCACACCGGGGAGCTGTTTTTT; clone_size: NA; j_call: TRBJ2-2; v_call: TRBV19; d_call: NA
cdr3_aa: CAWSLRTGGGYTF; cdr3_nt: TGTGCCTGGAGTCTAAGGACAGGGGGAGGCTACACCTTC; clone_size: NA; j_call: TRBJ1-2; v_call: TRBV30; d_call: TRBD1
cdr3_aa: CASMSGSSGANVLTF; cdr3_nt: TGTGCCAGCATGAGCGGGTCTTCTGGGGCCAACGTCCTGACTTTC; clone_size: NA; j_call: TRBJ2-6; v_call: TRBV6-5; d_call: NA
cdr3_aa: CASSSRVYTEAFF; cdr3_nt: TGTGCCAGTAGTTCCAGGGTTTACACTGAAGCTTTCTTT; clone_size: NA; j_call: TRBJ1-1; v_call: TRBV19; d_call: NA
cdr3_aa: CASSQPDRVGTDTQYF; cdr3_nt: TGCGCCAGCAGCCAACCCGACAGGGTGGGCACAGATACGCAGTATTTT; clone_size: NA; j_call: TRBJ2-3; v_call: TRBV4-1; d_call: TRBD1
cdr3_aa: CASSPTPYSNQPQHF; cdr3_nt: TGTGCCAGCAGTCCGACACCTTATAGCAATCAGCCCCAGCATTTT; clone_size: NA; j_call: TRBJ1-5; v_call: TRBV27; d_call: NA
cdr3_aa: CASSGQGSGQPQHF; cdr3_nt: TGTGCCAGCTCAGGACAGGGGTCGGGTCAGCCCCAGCATTTT; clone_size: NA; j_call: TRBJ1-5; v_call: TRBV18; d_call: TRBD1
cdr3_aa: CASSPRTGPTYEQYF; cdr3_nt: TGTGCCAGCAGCCCCCGGACAGGGCCAACCTACGAGCAGTACTTC; clone_size: NA; j_call: TRBJ2-7; v_call: TRBV5-6; d_call: TRBD1
cdr3_aa: CSVGPASGRSISYNEQFF; cdr3_nt: TGCAGCGTTGGTCCTGCTAGCGGGAGGTCGATCTCCTACAATGAGCAGTTCTTC; clone_size: NA; j_call: TRBJ2-1; v_call: TRBV29-1; d_call: TRBD2
cdr3_aa: CAGGLAGGSTDTQYF; cdr3_nt: TGTGCCGGGGGACTAGCGGGTGGGAGCACAGATACGCAGTATTTT; clone_size: NA; j_call: TRBJ2-3; v_call: TRBV2; d_call: TRBD2
cdr3_aa: CASSLVLLANEKLFF; cdr3_nt: TGTGCCAGCAGCCTCGTTCTATTAGCTAATGAAAAACTGTTTTTT; clone_size: NA; j_call: TRBJ1-4; v_call: TRBV28; d_call: NA
cdr3_aa: CASSKGLAGDGDTQYF; cdr3_nt: TGCGCCAGCAGCAAGGGACTAGCGGGAGATGGGGATACGCAGTATTTT; clone_size: NA; j_call: TRBJ2-3; v_call: TRBV5-1; d_call: TRBD2
cdr3_aa: CASSLQGAARYNSPLHF; cdr3_nt: TGCGCCAGCAGCTTGCAGGGGGCGGCCCGCTATAATTCACCCCTCCACTTT; clone_size: NA; j_call: TRBJ1-6; v_call: TRBV5-1; d_call: TRBD1
cdr3_aa: CASSGTGSRDEQFF; cdr3_nt: TGCGCCAGCAGCGGGACAGGGAGTCGTGATGAGCAGTTCTTC; clone_size: NA; j_call: TRBJ2-1; v_call: TRBV4-1; d_call: TRBD1
cdr3_aa: CASRVDLGADTQYF; cdr3_nt: TGTGCCAGCAGAGTTGACCTTGGAGCAGATACGCAGTATTTT; clone_size: NA; j_call: TRBJ2-3; v_call: TRBV5-4; d_call: NA
cdr3_aa: CASSLWGLPDTQYF; cdr3_nt: TGTGCCAGCAGCTTGTGGGGGCTGCCAGATACGCAGTATTTT; clone_size: NA; j_call: TRBJ2-3; v_call: TRBV5-4; d_call: NA
cdr3_aa: CASRRGSRNYGYTF; cdr3_nt: TGTGCCAGCAGGCGGGGCAGTCGTAACTATGGCTACACCTTC; clone_size: NA; j_call: TRBJ1-2; v_call: TRBV27; d_call: NA
cdr3_aa: CAISFQGDTEAFF; cdr3_nt: TGTGCCATCAGCTTTCAGGGTGACACTGAAGCTTTCTTT; clone_size: NA; j_call: TRBJ1-1; v_call: TRBV10-3; d_call: NA
cdr3_aa: CASSPTGLGSYEQYF; cdr3_nt: TGTGCCAGTAGTCCGACGGGACTAGGATCCTACGAGCAGTACTTC; clone_size: NA; j_call: TRBJ2-7; v_call: TRBV19; d_call: TRBD2
cdr3_aa: CASSSSGGSYNEQFF; cdr3_nt: TGTGCCAGCAGTTCATCTGGGGGGTCCTACAATGAGCAGTTCTTC; clone_size: once; j_call: TRBJ2-1; v_call: TRBV28; d_call: NA
cdr3_aa: CASSLGTGLGTGELFF; cdr3_nt: TGCGCCAGCAGCTTGGGGACAGGGTTAGGCACCGGGGAGCTGTTTTTT; clone_size: NA; j_call: TRBJ2-2; v_call: TRBV5-1; d_call: TRBD1
cdr3_aa: CASRSGTGRGTDTQYF; cdr3_nt: TGTGCCAGCAGGTCCGGGACAGGGAGAGGCACAGATACGCAGTATTTT; clone_size: few; j_call: TRBJ2-3; v_call: TRBV2; d_call: TRBD1
cdr3_aa: CASSPRDISIQYF; cdr3_nt: TGTGCCAGCAGCCCCCGGGACATAAGCATTCAGTACTTC; clone_size: NA; j_call: TRBJ2-4; v_call: TRBV9; d_call: NA
cdr3_aa: CASSLVPQGYTEAFF; cdr3_nt: TGTGCCAGCAGCTTAGTCCCACAGGGGTACACTGAAGCTTTCTTT; clone_size: NA; j_call: TRBJ1-1; v_call: TRBV7-9; d_call: TRBD1
cdr3_aa: CASSLAGAQGQPQHF; cdr3_nt: TGTGCCAGCAGCTTAGCAGGGGCGCAAGGTCAGCCCCAGCATTTT; clone_size: NA; j_call: TRBJ1-5; v_call: TRBV7-8; d_call: NA
cdr3_aa: CASSPKTGVAPQHF; cdr3_nt: TGTGCCAGCTCACCAAAGACAGGGGTAGCGCCCCAGCATTTT; clone_size: NA; j_call: TRBJ1-5; v_call: TRBV18; d_call: TRBD1
cdr3_aa: CASRPGLNTGELFF; cdr3_nt: TGTGCCAGCAGACCGGGACTTAACACCGGGGAGCTGTTTTTT; clone_size: NA; j_call: TRBJ2-2; v_call: TRBV25-1; d_call: NA
cdr3_aa: CASRWKGSVHEQFF; cdr3_nt: TGCGCCAGCAGATGGAAGGGGTCGGTGCATGAGCAGTTCTTC; clone_size: NA; j_call: TRBJ2-1; v_call: TRBV4-1; d_call: NA
cdr3_aa: CASSLAGWNNEQFF; cdr3_nt: TGTGCCAGCAGTTTGGCAGGGTGGAACAATGAGCAGTTCTTC; clone_size: NA; j_call: TRBJ2-1; v_call: TRBV27; d_call: NA
cdr3_aa: CASSEGRGRIGYGYTF; cdr3_nt: TGTGCCAGCAGTGAAGGCAGGGGGCGAATTGGTTATGGCTACACCTTC; clone_size: few; j_call: TRBJ1-2; v_call: TRBV6-1; d_call: TRBD1
cdr3_aa: CASSQDLDVGGVNEQFF; cdr3_nt: TGCGCCAGCAGCCAAGATCTTGATGTAGGGGGAGTAAATGAGCAGTTCTTC; clone_size: NA; j_call: TRBJ2-1; v_call: TRBV4-3; d_call: NA
cdr3_aa: CAINEYTGGRVDEQFF; cdr3_nt: TGTGCCATCAATGAATACACAGGGGGGAGGGTCGATGAGCAGTTCTTC; clone_size: NA; j_call: TRBJ2-1; v_call: TRBV10-3; d_call: NA